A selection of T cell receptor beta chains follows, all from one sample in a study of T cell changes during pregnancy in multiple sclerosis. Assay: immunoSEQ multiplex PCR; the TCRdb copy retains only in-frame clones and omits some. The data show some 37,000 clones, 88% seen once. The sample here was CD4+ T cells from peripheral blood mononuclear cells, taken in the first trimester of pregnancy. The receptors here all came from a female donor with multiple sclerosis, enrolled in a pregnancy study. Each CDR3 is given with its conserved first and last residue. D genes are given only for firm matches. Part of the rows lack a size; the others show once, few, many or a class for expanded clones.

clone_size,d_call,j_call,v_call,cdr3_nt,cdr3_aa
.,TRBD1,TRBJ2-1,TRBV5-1,TGCGCCAGCAGCTTCCCTGGGACAGGGGGAGATGAGCAGTTCTTC,CASSFPGTGGDEQFF
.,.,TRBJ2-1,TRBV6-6,TGTGCCAGCACTCTTTCTCGAGGGCGAAGTCCCGATGAGCAGTTCTTC,CASTLSRGRSPDEQFF
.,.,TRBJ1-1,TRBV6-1,TGTGCCAGCAGGCAAATTCAGGGCGGGAACACTGAAGCTTTCTTT,CASRQIQGGNTEAFF
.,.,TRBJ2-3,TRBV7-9,TGTGCCAGCAGCTTAGCGCTAGAGGGAGATACGCAGTATTTT,CASSLALEGDTQYF
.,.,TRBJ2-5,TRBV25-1,TGTGCCAGCAGGAAGTCCGGGGGAGAGACCCAGTACTTC,CASRKSGGETQYF
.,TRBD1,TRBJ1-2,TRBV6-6,TGTGCCAGCAGGGATGGAACAGGGGGCGATGGCTACACCTTC,CASRDGTGGDGYTF
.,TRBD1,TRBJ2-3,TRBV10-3,TGTGCCATCAGTGGCAGGGGGTTTAGCACAGATACGCAGTATTTT,CAISGRGFSTDTQYF
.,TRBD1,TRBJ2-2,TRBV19,TGTGCCAGTAGTATTGGGCAGGGGGCGGGCACCGGGGAGCTGTTTTTT,CASSIGQGAGTGELFF
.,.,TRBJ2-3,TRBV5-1,TGCGCCAGCAGCCCGGGACTTAGCACAGATACGCAGTATTTT,CASSPGLSTDTQYF
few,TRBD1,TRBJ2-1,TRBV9,TGTGCCAGCAGCGTTGGGGACAGAGCGCAGAGTGCTGAGCAGTTCTTC,CASSVGDRAQSAEQFF
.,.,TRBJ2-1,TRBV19,TGTGCCAGTAGTAGGTGGGGCGAACACAATGAGCAGTTCTTC,CASSRWGEHNEQFF
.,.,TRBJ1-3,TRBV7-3,TGTGCCAGCAGCCTCGATGGTAGCTCTGGAAACACCATATATTTT,CASSLDGSSGNTIYF
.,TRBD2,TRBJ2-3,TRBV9,TGTGCCAGCAGCGTAGAGGTGGGCGGGAGGACAGATACGCAGTATTTT,CASSVEVGGRTDTQYF
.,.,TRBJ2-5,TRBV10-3,TGTGCCGCCCGGAGGGAGAAGTACTTC,CAARREKYF
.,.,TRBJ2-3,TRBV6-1,TGTGCCAGCAGTGAAGGAAGGGGTCCTTACACAGATACGCAGTATTTT,CASSEGRGPYTDTQYF
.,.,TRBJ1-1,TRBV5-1,TGCGCCAGCAGCTCCCGGCGGGGAAACACTGAAGCTTTCTTT,CASSSRRGNTEAFF
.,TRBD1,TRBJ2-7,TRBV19,TGTGCCAGTAGTTCCGGGACAGGGGGCGCGAGTCCCTACGAGCAGTACTTC,CASSSGTGGASPYEQYF
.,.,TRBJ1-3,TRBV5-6,TGTGCCAGCAGCTTGGAACAGGCTTGGGGAAACACCATATATTTT,CASSLEQAWGNTIYF
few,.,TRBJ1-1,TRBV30,TGTGCCTGGTCACCCAGGATCACTGAAGCTTTCTTT,CAWSPRITEAFF
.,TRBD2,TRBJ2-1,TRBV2,TGTGCCAGCAGTGTCGGCCTAGCGGCCTACAATGAGCAGTTCTTC,CASSVGLAAYNEQFF
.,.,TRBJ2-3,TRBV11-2,TGTGCCAGCAGCGTAGGGCATATACCCACAGATACGCAGTATTTT,CASSVGHIPTDTQYF
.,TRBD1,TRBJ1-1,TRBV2,TGTGCCAGCAGTCTGGACAGGGGCACTGAAGCTTTCTTT,CASSLDRGTEAFF
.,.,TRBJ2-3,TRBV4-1,TGCGCCAGCAGCCAAGGTCCCAGCGGACCTAGCACAGATACGCAGTATTTT,CASSQGPSGPSTDTQYF
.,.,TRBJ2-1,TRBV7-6,TGTGCCAGCAGCTTAGTAGGAGGGCGGGATGAGCAGTTCTTC,CASSLVGGRDEQFF
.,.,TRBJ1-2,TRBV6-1,TGTGCCAGCAGTGGATGGGACATACATGTGAGCTACACCTTC,CASSGWDIHVSYTF
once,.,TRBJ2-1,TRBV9,TGTGCCAGCAGCGACACCGGGACACCCTTCAATGAGCAGTTCTTC,CASSDTGTPFNEQFF
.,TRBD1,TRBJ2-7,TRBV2,TGTGCCACCCGGGGATTTGACAGGGGCCACGAGCAGTACTTC,CATRGFDRGHEQYF
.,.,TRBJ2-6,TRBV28,TGTGCCAGCAGTTTTGCGGGGGCCAACGTCCTGACTTTC,CASSFAGANVLTF
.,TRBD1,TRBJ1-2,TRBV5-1,TGCGCCAGCAGCACCGGACAGGTCGGTGGGGGCTATGGCTACACCTTC,CASSTGQVGGGYGYTF
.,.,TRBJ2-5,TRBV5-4,TGTGCCAGCAGCCCGGAACAGGTTCTGGAGACCCAGTACTTC,CASSPEQVLETQYF
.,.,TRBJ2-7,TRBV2,TGTGCCAGCAGGGGGCCCCGGGACACCACCTACGAGCAGTACTTC,CASRGPRDTTYEQYF
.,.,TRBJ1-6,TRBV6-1,TGTGCCACAATCGGACAGAGGAATTCACCCCTCCACTTT,CATIGQRNSPLHF
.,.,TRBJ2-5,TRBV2,TGTGCCAGCAGTGATCCGGCAGGGAACGCGGACCCGCAAGAGACCCAGTACTTC,CASSDPAGNADPQETQYF
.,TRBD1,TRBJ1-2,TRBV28,TGTGCCAGCAGTAGCGCCGGGACAGGGGTTACCAACTATGGCTACACCTTC,CASSSAGTGVTNYGYTF
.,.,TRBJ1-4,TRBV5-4,TGTGCCAGCAGCTCGGGACTGAGGGAAAAACTGTTTTTT,CASSSGLREKLFF
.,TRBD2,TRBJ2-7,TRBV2,TGTGCCAGCAAGGGCGGGAGGGTCTACGAGCAGTACTTC,CASKGGRVYEQYF
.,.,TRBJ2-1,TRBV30,TGTGCCTGGAGTGTCCGGTTAGAGCAGTTCTTC,CAWSVRLEQFF
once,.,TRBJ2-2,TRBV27,TGTGCCAGCAGTTTTTCCGTCGGGGAGCTGTTTTTT,CASSFSVGELFF
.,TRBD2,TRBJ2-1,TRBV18,TGTGCCAGCTCACCGGGAAGTGGTGTGCTAGCGGGGGAGTACAATGAGCAGTTCTTC,CASSPGSGVLAGEYNEQFF
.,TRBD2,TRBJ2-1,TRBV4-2,TGTGCCAGCAGCTCAGCGGGAGGGCCCTTAGGAGAGCAGTTCTTC,CASSSAGGPLGEQFF
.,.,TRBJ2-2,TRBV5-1,TGCGCCAGCAGCTTGGGCGCGAACACCGGGGAGCTGTTTTTT,CASSLGANTGELFF
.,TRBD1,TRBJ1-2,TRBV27,TGTGCCAGCAGTGGGGGGACAGGGGGTGTCTATGGCTACACCTTC,CASSGGTGGVYGYTF
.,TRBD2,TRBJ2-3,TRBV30,TGTGCCTGGAAGCGGGAGGGCCAAGGAGATACGCAGTATTTT,CAWKREGQGDTQYF
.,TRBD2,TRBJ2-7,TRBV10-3,TGTGCCACACACCCAGCCGGGACTAACTACGAGCAGTACTTC,CATHPAGTNYEQYF
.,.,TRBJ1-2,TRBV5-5,TGTGCCAGCAGCTTGGAAGTCAGGGCCGATGGCTACACCTTC,CASSLEVRADGYTF
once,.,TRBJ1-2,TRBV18,TGTGCCAGCTCACCGGACAGCTCTTATGGCTACACCTTC,CASSPDSSYGYTF
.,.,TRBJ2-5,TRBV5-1,TGCGCCAGCAGCGGTAGGGGAGGAGAGACCCAGTACTTC,CASSGRGGETQYF
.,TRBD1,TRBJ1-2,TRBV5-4,TGTGCCAGCAGCCGACCCGACAGGGCGGAAGGGTATGGCTACACCTTC,CASSRPDRAEGYGYTF
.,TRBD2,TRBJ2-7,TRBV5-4,TGTGCCAGCAGCTTAACCCGGGGGGCCTACGAGCAGTACTTC,CASSLTRGAYEQYF
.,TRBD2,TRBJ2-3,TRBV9,TGTGCCAGCAGCCCCCTCCCCGGGGGGGAACCTGATACGCAGTATTTT,CASSPLPGGEPDTQYF
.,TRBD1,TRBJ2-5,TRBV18,TGTGCCAGCTCACGGACAGGACTTCAAGAGACCCAGTACTTC,CASSRTGLQETQYF
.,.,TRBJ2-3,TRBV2,TGTGCCAGCAGTGGAGTGGGCGGGACTGGTACGCAGTATTTT,CASSGVGGTGTQYF
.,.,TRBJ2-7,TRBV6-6,TGTGCCAGGACTAGTTCCTACTCCTACGAGCAGTACTTC,CARTSSYSYEQYF